The present T cell receptor (beta chain) was sequenced within a study of blood T cell repertoires in COVID-19. Seattle enrolled patients during active infection and tracked them longitudinally. Repertoires were generated with immunoSEQ multiplex PCR, while TCRdb's copy carries only in-frame clones and drops some. Of 200,000 or so clones in the sample, around 81% were seen once. V lost 3 bases, J lost 4 bases, and 34 bases lay in between. The CDR3 is 23 residues long. Per the germline V gene, CDR1 is LNHDA and CDR2 is SQIVND (reference sequence). The specimen sequenced was peripheral blood. This chain links TRBV19 with TRBJ2-6; weak D call: TRBD2 (5 bases). The sequence was obtained from a woman aged 80 or over with COVID-19, enrolled during active disease. The DNA for the CDR3 is TGTGCCAGTAGTATTCGGGAATTCGGCCAGCTAAGGTGGAGGACTCCCGGGGCCAACGTCCTGACTTTC. Residues: CASSIREFGQLRWRTPGANVLTF.